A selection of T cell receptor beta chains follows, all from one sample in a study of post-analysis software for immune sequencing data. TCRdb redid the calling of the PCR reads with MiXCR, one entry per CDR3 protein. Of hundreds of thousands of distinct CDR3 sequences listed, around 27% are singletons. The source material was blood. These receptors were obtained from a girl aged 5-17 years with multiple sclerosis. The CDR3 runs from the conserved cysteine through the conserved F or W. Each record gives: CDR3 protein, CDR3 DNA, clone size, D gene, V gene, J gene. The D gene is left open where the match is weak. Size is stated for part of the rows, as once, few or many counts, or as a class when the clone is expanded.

CDR3: CASSFPGGPGEQYF
DNA: TGTGCCAGCAGCTTTCCGGGAGGGCCGGGTGAGCAGTACTTC
size: few
D: TRBD2
V: TRBV7-2
J: TRBJ2-7

CDR3: CATDSGRSYEQYF
DNA: TGTGCCACAGATAGCGGGAGGTCCTACGAGCAGTACTTC
size: .
D: TRBD2
V: TRBV10-3
J: TRBJ2-7

CDR3: CASGRTGASYGYTF
DNA: TGTGCCAGCGGAAGGACAGGGGCGAGCTATGGCTACACCTTC
size: .
D: TRBD1
V: TRBV7-9
J: TRBJ1-2

CDR3: CSVEGMSRRGRSYNEQFF
DNA: TGCAGCGTTGAAGGGATGAGTAGACGCGGCCGCTCCTACAATGAGCAGTTCTTC
size: few
D: .
V: TRBV29-1
J: TRBJ2-1

CDR3: CASSSSSGVKTQFF
DNA: TGTGCCAGCAGCTCCTCCAGCGGGGTAAAGACCCAGTTCTTC
size: .
D: TRBD2
V: TRBV7-8
J: TRBJ2-1

CDR3: CASSADTLAYNEQFF
DNA: TGTGCCAGCAGTGCGGACACCCTAGCCTACAATGAGCAGTTCTTC
size: few
D: .
V: TRBV2
J: TRBJ2-1

CDR3: CSVEDRTSSHEQYF
DNA: TGCAGCGTTGAAGACCGGACCAGCTCCCACGAGCAGTACTTC
size: .
D: .
V: TRBV29-1
J: TRBJ2-7

CDR3: CASSSGQDRSYNEQFF
DNA: TGTGCCAGCAGCAGCGGACAGGATCGCTCCTACAATGAGCAGTTCTTC
size: .
D: TRBD1
V: TRBV12-3/TRBV12-4
J: TRBJ2-1

CDR3: CASSYSAVSGNYGYTF
DNA: TGTGCCAGCAGTTACTCTGCAGTTAGCGGGAACTATGGCTACACCTTC
size: few
D: .
V: TRBV6-6
J: TRBJ1-2

CDR3: CASSPSGSNGEQYF
DNA: TGTGCCAGCAGCCCCAGCGGGAGTAACGGCGAGCAGTACTTC
size: few
D: TRBD2
V: TRBV7-2
J: TRBJ2-7

CDR3: CSAATPDNNQPQHF
DNA: TGCAGTGCCGCTACCCCGGATAACAATCAGCCCCAGCATTTT
size: .
D: .
V: TRBV20-1
J: TRBJ1-5

CDR3: CASSLSIYQPQHF
DNA: TGTGCCAGCAGTTTATCCATCTATCAGCCCCAGCATTTT
size: .
D: .
V: TRBV27
J: TRBJ1-5

CDR3: CASSHLTGTSYEQYF
DNA: TGCGCCAGCAGCCACCTAACCGGGACCTCCTACGAGCAGTACTTC
size: .
D: .
V: TRBV4-1
J: TRBJ2-7

CDR3: CASSVDRGETQYF
DNA: TGTGCCAGCAGTGTGGACAGGGGGGAGACCCAGTACTTC
size: .
D: TRBD1
V: TRBV12-3/TRBV12-4
J: TRBJ2-5

CDR3: CSARAAGTPQGGTDTQYF
DNA: TGCAGTGCTAGAGCGGCAGGTACCCCCCAGGGGGGCACAGATACGCAGTATTTT
size: .
D: TRBD1
V: TRBV20-1
J: TRBJ2-3

CDR3: CASSYSEENSPLHF
DNA: TGTGCCAGCAGTTACTCGGAGGAAAATTCACCCCTCCACTTT
size: .
D: .
V: TRBV6-6
J: TRBJ1-6

CDR3: CASITPGLAGMNEQFF
DNA: TGTGCCAGCATCACCCCGGGACTAGCGGGAATGAATGAGCAGTTCTTC
size: few
D: TRBD2
V: TRBV28
J: TRBJ2-1

CDR3: CASSWGTGDWETQYF
DNA: TGTGCCAGCAGTTGGGGGACAGGGGATTGGGAGACCCAGTACTTC
size: few
D: TRBD1
V: TRBV12-3/TRBV12-4
J: TRBJ2-5

CDR3: CASSLGTGGAGGTEAFF
DNA: TGTGCCAGCAGTTTAGGGACAGGGGGGGCTGGGGGGACTGAAGCTTTCTTT
size: few
D: TRBD1
V: TRBV12-3/TRBV12-4
J: TRBJ1-1

CDR3: CASSEALRIQGTQYF
DNA: TGTGCCAGCAGTGAAGCGCTTCGGATTCAGGGGACCCAGTACTTC
size: .
D: .
V: TRBV2
J: TRBJ2-5

CDR3: CASSVGTGAIDTQYF
DNA: TGTGCCAGCAGCGTTGGGACAGGGGCCATAGATACGCAGTATTTT
size: .
D: TRBD1
V: TRBV9
J: TRBJ2-3

CDR3: CATSNLAGGYTF
DNA: TGTGCCACCAGCAACCTTGCTGGGGGCTACACCTTC
size: few
D: .
V: TRBV15
J: TRBJ1-2

CDR3: CASSVELVADTQYF
DNA: TGTGCCAGCAGCGTAGAGCTTGTTGCAGATACGCAGTATTTT
size: .
D: .
V: TRBV9
J: TRBJ2-3

CDR3: CSVETLGGNGYTF
DNA: TGCAGCGTCGAGACCCTAGGAGGCAATGGCTACACCTTC
size: many
D: .
V: TRBV29-1
J: TRBJ1-2

CDR3: CASSPGRGRYNQPQHF
DNA: TGTGCCAGCAGTCCGGGCAGGGGGAGGTACAATCAGCCCCAGCATTTT
size: few
D: TRBD1
V: TRBV6-5
J: TRBJ1-5

CDR3: CASSSFAATSGTYNEQYF
DNA: TGTGCCAGCAGCTCCTTTGCGGCGACTAGCGGAACCTACAATGAGCAGTACTTC
size: .
D: TRBD2
V: TRBV3-1
J: TRBJ2-7

CDR3: CSALAGGNTDTQYF
DNA: TGCAGTGCGCTGGCGGGGGGAAACACAGATACGCAGTATTTT
size: .
D: TRBD2
V: TRBV20-1
J: TRBJ2-3

CDR3: CSARDPAGGLVYEQYF
DNA: TGCAGTGCTAGAGACCCAGCGGGGGGGCTGGTCTACGAGCAGTACTTC
size: few
D: TRBD2
V: TRBV20-1
J: TRBJ2-7

CDR3: CSAQRRQGTLTYEQYF
DNA: TGCAGTGCTCAGAGACGCCAGGGAACATTAACCTACGAGCAGTACTTC
size: .
D: .
V: TRBV20-1
J: TRBJ2-7

CDR3: CASSLTSGSHEQYF
DNA: TGTGCCAGCAGCTTAACTAGCGGGAGCCACGAGCAGTACTTC
size: .
D: TRBD2
V: TRBV7-6
J: TRBJ2-7

CDR3: CSAPGTANYGYTF
DNA: TGCAGTGCTCCCGGGACAGCTAACTATGGCTACACCTTC
size: many
D: TRBD1
V: TRBV20-1
J: TRBJ1-2

CDR3: CSAGVGTIYNQPQHF
DNA: TGCAGTGCTGGGGTAGGGACAATCTACAATCAGCCCCAGCATTTT
size: .
D: .
V: TRBV20-1
J: TRBJ1-5

CDR3: CATSDWVGDTQYF
DNA: TGTGCCACCAGTGATTGGGTTGGCGATACGCAGTATTTT
size: few
D: .
V: TRBV24-1
J: TRBJ2-3

CDR3: CASSPGRSQTRNYNEQFF
DNA: TGTGCCAGCAGTCCCGGGAGATCCCAAACGCGTAACTACAATGAGCAGTTCTTC
size: .
D: .
V: TRBV28
J: TRBJ2-1

CDR3: CSAPRPAGEQYF
DNA: TGCAGTGCTCCACGACCAGCAGGGGAGCAGTACTTC
size: many
D: .
V: TRBV20-1
J: TRBJ2-5

CDR3: CSVGKTQYF
DNA: TGCAGCGTTGGGAAGACCCAGTACTTC
size: many
D: .
V: TRBV29-1
J: TRBJ2-5

CDR3: CAITGAQNTEAFF
DNA: TGTGCCATCACCGGGGCCCAGAACACTGAAGCTTTCTTT
size: few
D: .
V: TRBV10-3
J: TRBJ1-1

CDR3: CSITGLSRVSTDTQYF
DNA: TGCAGCATTACAGGGCTTAGCAGAGTTAGCACAGATACGCAGTATTTT
size: few
D: .
V: TRBV29-1
J: TRBJ2-3

CDR3: CASSSSGHSNQPQHF
DNA: TGTGCCAGCAGCTCCTCTGGCCACAGCAATCAGCCCCAGCATTTT
size: few
D: .
V: TRBV7-9
J: TRBJ1-5

CDR3: CASSTGQGMYNEQFF
DNA: TGTGCCAGCAGCACGGGACAGGGGATGTACAATGAGCAGTTCTTC
size: .
D: TRBD1
V: TRBV7-2
J: TRBJ2-1

CDR3: CSAPTGGTSLGQFF
DNA: TGCAGTGCTCCCACGGGAGGGACCTCCCTAGGGCAGTTCTTC
size: few
D: TRBD2
V: TRBV20-1
J: TRBJ2-1

CDR3: CASQGGGSDEQFF
DNA: TGTGCCTCCCAAGGGGGAGGGTCAGATGAGCAGTTCTTC
size: .
D: .
V: TRBV24-1
J: TRBJ2-1

CDR3: CATSDPRGGLGNQPQHF
DNA: TGTGCCACCAGTGACCCTAGGGGGGGCTTGGGTAATCAGCCCCAGCATTTT
size: .
D: .
V: TRBV24-1
J: TRBJ1-5

CDR3: CASSPPLGRSTSGNEQFF
DNA: TGTGCCAGCAGCCCCCCCCTGGGCAGGTCAACCTCGGGGAATGAGCAGTTCTTC
size: .
D: .
V: TRBV16
J: TRBJ2-1